These 19 T cell receptor beta chains share one sample of origin, sequenced in a study of CD8+ T cells in alopecia areata. Treatment reported: oral pan-JAK inhibitor, 5-10 mg twice daily. Sequencing used cDNA as its template, made by extracting RNA and reverse transcribing it. Repertoires were generated with immunoSEQ multiplex PCR, while TCRdb's copy carries only in-frame clones and drops some. Found here are about 88,000 clones, about 40% of them singletons; the top ten hold less than 20%. Sequences were derived from CD8+ T cells sorted from blood, sampled at week 24, from a patient treated with tofacitinib. The receptors were sampled from a human donor with alopecia areata.

This clone came up once. The chain is built from TRBV7-2 and TRBJ2-7, with D possibly TRBD2 on 7 matching bases. This CDR3 has 13 residues. With 3 bases removed from V and 5 bases from J, the gap between germline ends came to 11 bases. CDR1 is SGHTA, CDR2 FQGNSA, per germline. The CDR3 DNA follows: TGTGCCAGCAGCTTGGGGGGGCTGGACGAGCAGTACTTC. Its protein product is CASSLGGLDEQYF.

This clone was counted between two and nine times. The gene calls are TRBV23-1 and TRBJ2-5; D is unresolved. TRBV23-1 is designated an ORF whose function remains uncertain. V lost 0 bases and J 5 bases, leaving 10 bases between the germline ends. The CDR3 is 14 amino acids. The CDR3 protein is CASSQSGARETQYF. DNA for the CDR3: TGCGCCAGCAGTCAATCAGGCGCGCGGGAGACCCAGTACTTC.

This clone was counted only a few times. The genes are TRBV4-1 and TRBJ2-1; 9 bases agree with TRBD2. The ends lost 7 bases at V and 10 bases at J; junction bases unmatched: 8. Germline CDR1 MGHRA, CDR2 YSYEKL. This CDR3 is built from 13 residues. The DNA for the CDR3 is TGCGCCAGCAAGGCTAGCGGGGTAATCGAGCAGTTCTTC. Its translation: CASKASGVIEQFF.

This clone came up once. At one end the junction does not follow the germline gene, possibly because of a read error. The chain employs TRBV7-9 and TRBJ2-1, with 8 bases aligning to TRBD2. Germline V CDR1 and CDR2: SEHNR, FQNEAQ (reference sequence). CDR3 length: 11 amino acids. CDR3: CISGTNNEQFF. The CDR3 region has the DNA TGCATTAGCGGGACCAACAATGAGCAGTTCTTC.

Points on this clone: Other DNA sequences in this specimen translate into the identical CDR3. The chain uses TRBV18 and TRBJ2-5; D might be TRBD1 (6 bases). V was pared by 3 bases and J by 4 bases, with 15 bases between. CDR1 and CDR2 from the germline V gene are KGHSH and LQKENI. The CDR3 is made up of 15 amino acids. CDR3 sequence reads: CASSPERGSVETQYF. In DNA, the CDR3 is TGTGCCAGCTCACCTGAAAGGGGGTCTGTAGAGACCCAGTACTTC.

This clone was recorded a few times. The chain uses TRBV9 and TRBJ2-5; either TRBD1 or TRBD2 may fit D (5 bases each). V gave up 0 bases and J gave up 2 bases, with 11 bases separating them. Germline CDR1 and CDR2: SGDLS and YYNGEE. CDR3 size: 15 residues. This chain's CDR3 is CASSVGGGWQETQYF. The DNA of the CDR3 is TGTGCCAGCAGCGTAGGGGGCGGGTGGCAAGAGACCCAGTACTTC.

The chain carries TRBV30 and TRBJ2-7, with TRBD1 matching 7 bases. The germline gives CDR1 GTSNPN, CDR2 SVGIG (reference sequence). CDR3 length: 13 residues. With V trimmed by 2 bases and J by 2 bases, 3 bases remained unmatched. The CDR3 DNA is TGTGCCTGGAGTCCAGGGACAGCCTACGAGCAGTACTTC. Translated: CAWSPGTAYEQYF.

This clone was seen a handful of times. The rearrangement links TRBV29-1 to TRBJ2-3; 9 nucleotides line up with TRBD2. The V and J ends lost 7 bases and 1 base, in that order; junction bases with no gene match: 6. In germline, CDR1 is SQVTM, CDR2 ANQGSEA. CDR3 length: 14 residues. The CDR3 spells CSGTSVRGTDTQYF. The CDR3 bases are TGCAGCGGGACTAGCGTTCGGGGCACAGATACGCAGTATTTT.

The chain combines TRBV14 with TRBJ2-5; maybe TRBD1 (6 bases). V shed 1 base and J shed 3 bases, with 9 bases lying between them. The germline CDR1 and CDR2 sequences are SGHDN and FVKESK. The CDR3 has 14 residues. Here the CDR3 DNA reads TGTGCCAGCAGCCAAGCTAACAGGGAAGAGACCCAGTACTTC. Encoded protein: CASSQANREETQYF.

This clone is large. The chain employs TRBV6-6 and TRBJ1-1, with no clear D. Trimming pared 6 bases from V and 1 base from J, leaving 9 bases between. The CDR3 length is 13 residues. CDR1 MNHNY and CDR2 SVGAGI come from the germline V gene (reference sequence). Here the CDR3 DNA reads TGTGCCAGCAGCCATACAGAGAACACTGAAGCTTTCTTT. This sequence encodes CASSHTENTEAFF.

The V and J genes are TRBV27 and TRBJ2-3; D unresolved. Germline-derived CDR1 and CDR2 are MNHEY and SMNVEV (reference sequence). The CDR3 has 13 residues. V lost 3 bases and J lost 0, with 4 bases in between. The CDR3 sequence is CASSFGSTDTQYF. The CDR3 DNA reads as TGTGCCAGCAGTTTCGGTAGCACAGATACGCAGTATTTT.

In this sample, this clone turned up a few times. This rearrangement joins TRBV9 to TRBJ2-1; TRBD2 might be the D (6 bases). Germline loops: CDR1 SGDLS, CDR2 YYNGEE. This CDR3 is 16 amino acids long. Between the trimmed V and J ends, which lost 0 bases and 1 base, there was a span of 11 bases. CDR3 sequence (DNA): TGTGCCAGCAGCGTAGTTGTCGGGAGTTCCTACAATGAGCAGTTCTTC. Translation gives CASSVVVGSSYNEQFF.

In this sample, this clone turned up a few times. V is TRBV2 and J is TRBJ2-1, with D hard to call. Germline-derived CDR1 and CDR2 are SNHLY and FYNNEI. This CDR3 has 12 residues. Deletions cut 6 bases from V and 7 bases from J, with 10 bases between. CDR3 DNA: TGTGCCAGCAGAAGGGATTGGAATGAGCAGTTCTTC. This codes for CASRRDWNEQFF.

The CDR3 DNA reads as TGTGCCAGCAGTCCAGCTAGTATTTACACTGAAGCTTTCTTT. This gives the protein CASSPASIYTEAFF. The chain uses TRBV6-5 and TRBJ1-1; no clear D. Trimming left V 5 bases short and J 3 bases short, with 13 bases between. The CDR3 sequence is 14 residues long. Germline V gene sequence: CDR1 MNHEY, CDR2 SVGAGI.

This clone has just a few counts. This chain connects TRBV30 to TRBJ1-1; D may be TRBD1 (6 bases). Germline CDR1 GTSNPN, CDR2 SVGIG (reference sequence). The CDR3 is made up of 13 amino acids. Trimming pared 5 bases from V and 0 bases from J, leaving 10 bases between. The CDR3 bases are TGTGCCTGGGGCACAGGGATGAACACTGAAGCTTTCTTT. This gives the protein CAWGTGMNTEAFF.

This clone came up a few times. The J gene is TRBJ2-7, the V gene TRBV6-5; 7 bases fit TRBD1. The CDR3 has 13 amino acids. Germline V CDR1 and CDR2: MNHEY, SVGAGI. J was trimmed by 0 bases and V by 9 bases; bases with no gene match: 5. The CDR3 coding sequence is TGTGCCAGTCGGGGACAGTACTCCTACGAGCAGTACTTC. Its protein product is CASRGQYSYEQYF.

The chain combines TRBV9 with TRBJ2-7; D unresolved. The CDR3 totals 14 residues. CDR1 and CDR2 from the germline V gene are SGDLS and YYNGEE. The germline V and J ends were trimmed by 2 bases and 6 bases, with 15 bases remaining between them. CDR3 amino acids: CASSVSVRTSEQYF. The CDR3 nucleotides are TGTGCCAGCAGCGTGTCAGTTAGGACGTCCGAGCAGTACTTC.

CDR3 amino acids: CASREGHWSTDTQYF. CDR3 DNA sequence: TGTGCCAGTAGGGAGGGGCACTGGAGCACAGATACGCAGTATTTT. This chain joins TRBV19 and TRBJ2-3; D is perhaps TRBD2 (6 bases). Germline loops: CDR1 LNHDA, CDR2 SQIVND (reference sequence). The CDR3 runs 15 residues. The V gene lost 6 bases and the J gene lost 0 bases, with 13 bases spanning the gap.

The CDR3 DNA follows: TGCGCCAGCAAAGGCGGGAGTGGGGACAATGAGCAGTTCTTC. Protein sequence: CASKGGSGDNEQFF. V is TRBV5-1 and J is TRBJ2-1; 7 nucleotides match TRBD2. Trimming took 6 bases from V and 5 from J; bases not matched to a gene: 8. In germline, CDR1 is SGHRS, CDR2 YFSETQ. The CDR3 runs 14 residues.